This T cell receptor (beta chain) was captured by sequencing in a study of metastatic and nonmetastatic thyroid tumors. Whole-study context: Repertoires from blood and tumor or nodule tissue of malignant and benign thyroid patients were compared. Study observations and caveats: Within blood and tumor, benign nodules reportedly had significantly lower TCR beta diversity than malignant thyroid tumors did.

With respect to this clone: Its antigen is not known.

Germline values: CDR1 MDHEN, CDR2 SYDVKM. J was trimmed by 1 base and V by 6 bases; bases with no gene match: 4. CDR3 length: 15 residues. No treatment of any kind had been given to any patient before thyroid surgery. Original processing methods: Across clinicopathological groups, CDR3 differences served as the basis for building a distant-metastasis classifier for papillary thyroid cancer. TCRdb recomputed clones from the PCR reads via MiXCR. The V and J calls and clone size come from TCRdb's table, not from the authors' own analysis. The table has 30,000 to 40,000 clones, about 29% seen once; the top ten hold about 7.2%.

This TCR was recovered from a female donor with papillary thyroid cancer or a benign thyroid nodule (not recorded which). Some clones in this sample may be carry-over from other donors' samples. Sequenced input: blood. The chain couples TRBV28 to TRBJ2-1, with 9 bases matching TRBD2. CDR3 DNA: TGTGCCAGCAGATCTAGCGGGATGTCCTACAATGAGCAGTTCTTC. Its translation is CASRSSGMSYNEQFF. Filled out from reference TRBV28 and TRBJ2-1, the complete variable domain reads DVKVTQSSRYLVKRTGEKVFLECVQDMDHENMFWYRQDPGLGLRLIYFSYDVKMKEKGDIPEGYSVSREKKERFSLILESASTNQTSMYLCASRSSGMSYNEQFFGPGTRLTVL.